This T cell receptor beta chain was observed in a study of T-cell reconstitution after alpha-beta-depleted transplantation in children. The CDR3 sequence is 17 residues long. Germline assignment: CDR1 SGDLS and CDR2 YYNGEE. V lost 3 bases and J lost 2; bases outside the gene matches: 9. Preparation of the TCRbeta library used unique molecular identifiers. TCRdb reanalysed the PCR reads using MiXCR and keeps one entry per CDR3 protein. The table records 490,000 or so distinct CDR3 sequences, 9.5% to 15% of them present only once. The gene calls are TRBV9 and TRBJ2-2; 8 nucleotides match TRBD1. The clonotype comes from a human donor who donated a stem cell graft to a child with combined immunodeficiency. The sequencing here drew on PBMCs from the stem cell graft donor, taken from the stem cell graft. As DNA, the CDR3 is TGTGCCAGCAGCGGGCCCGGGACAGGCGAAAACACCGGGGAGCTGTTTTTT. Its protein product is CASSGPGTGENTGELFF.